A single count supports the clone carrying this T cell receptor beta chain. These data come from a study of blood T cell repertoires in COVID-19. Turning to the study itself: Samples representing acute and convalescent COVID-19 were sourced from the United States, Italy and Spain. The cDNA or gDNA used as material had been derived from T cells, B-cell-depleted T cells, or PBMCs.

The recovered donors of Cohort 3 showed two negative PCRs, clearance, or symptom resolution. With 0 bases removed from V and 6 bases from J, the gap between germline ends came to 15 bases. The CDR3 length is 16 residues. Germline V gene sequence: CDR1 SGDLS, CDR2 YYNGEE. In the authors' workflow: Reference gene primers were amplified, and this amplification served to estimate nucleated cell counts. The assay was immunoSEQ multiplex PCR, and TCRdb's table has in-frame clones only and misses some. V, J and clone size reflect that table, while D and trimming were determined from the DNA. Of a few hundred thousand clones in the sample, about 90% were seen once.

The sample was PBMCs or T cells enriched from blood (not recorded which). The chain couples TRBV9 to TRBJ2-2, with D maybe TRBD2 (5 bases). The sequence was collected from a woman in her twenties or thirties who had recovered from COVID-19. The CDR3 reads CASSVVEAEGSGELFF. CDR3 sequence (DNA): TGTGCCAGCAGCGTAGTAGAAGCGGAAGGGTCCGGGGAGCTGTTTTTT.